These 4 T cell receptor beta chains originate from one sample sequenced in a study of Ad26.COV2.S vaccination and SARS-CoV-2 variants. TCRdb's copy holds only in-frame clones and misses some; the assay was immunoSEQ multiplex PCR. The table lists 150,000 to 200,000 clones, around 90% of them singletons. Here the sequenced sample was peripheral blood, taken after recovery from COVID-19. These receptors all come from a human donor who had recovered from COVID-19.

In its sample, this clone was seen once. The J gene is TRBJ1-5, the V gene TRBV30; TRBD1 agrees at 7 bases. The CDR3 has 15 residues. Germline V gene sequence: CDR1 GTSNPN, CDR2 SVGIG (reference sequence). Trimming cost V 0 bases and J 4 bases; bases outside gene matches: 6. This CDR3 reads CAWSVGTAENQPQHF. The CDR3 DNA reads as TGTGCCTGGAGTGTTGGGACAGCCGAAAATCAGCCCCAGCATTTT.

The chain carries TRBV15 and TRBJ2-3; 9 nucleotides line up with TRBD2. CDR3 length equals 18 residues. The germline V gene encodes CDR1 LNHNV and CDR2 YYDKDF (reference sequence). Trimming cost V 2 bases and J 0 bases; bases outside gene matches: 9. The CDR3 region is CATSRRTAGGTSTDTQYF. CDR3 sequence (DNA): TGTGCCACCAGCAGACGAACCGCGGGGGGGACAAGCACAGATACGCAGTATTTT.

CDR3 protein: CASSSTSGGATGELFF. The CDR3 DNA is TGTGCCAGCAGCTCCACTAGCGGGGGGGCCACCGGGGAGCTGTTTTTT. The chain couples TRBV11-3 to TRBJ2-2, with TRBD2 identical over 13 bases. V lost 4 bases to trimming and J lost 4 bases; unmatched junction nucleotides: 3. Germline V lookup: CDR1 SGHNT, CDR2 YENEEA. The CDR3 is made up of 16 amino acids.

The V and J genes are TRBV15 and TRBJ2-3; the D is unclear. This CDR3 is 15 amino acids long. Trimming removed 3 bases from V and 3 bases from J, with 13 bases in between. Germline CDR1 LNHNV, CDR2 YYDKDF (reference sequence). The CDR3 loop is CATSRGNLVTDTQYF. CDR3 coding DNA: TGTGCCACCAGCAGGGGGAATCTAGTTACAGATACGCAGTATTTT.